One and the same sample provided the 10 T cell receptor beta chains below, sequenced in a study of cytomegalovirus exposure and HLA in healthy donors. The data were produced by immunoSEQ multiplex PCR, yet TCRdb's version contains in-frame clones alone and is incomplete. The sample contains 190,000 or so clones, approximately 80% of which appear only once. The sample comprised PBMCs. These receptors originate from a woman between 25 and 40 years old in good health and CMV-seropositive.

This chain links TRBV5-1 with TRBJ2-1; 7 nucleotides line up with TRBD2. Trimming at V came to 0 bases and at J to 0 bases, leaving 0 bases not matched to a gene. The germline gives CDR1 SGHRS, CDR2 YFSETQ. CDR3 length: 15 amino acids. The DNA of the CDR3 is TGCGCCAGCAGCTTGGGGGACTACTCCTACAATGAGCAGTTCTTC. This translates into CASSLGDYSYNEQFF.

This clone was found a few times. CDR3 bases: TGTGCCAGCAGCTTCATAGCCGGAACCTACGAGCAGTACTTC. This codes for CASSFIAGTYEQYF. This chain uses TRBV7-6 with TRBJ2-7; D uncertain. The V end lost 3 bases, the J end lost 2 bases, and 11 bases lay between the germline ends. CDR1 is SGHVS and CDR2 is FNYEAQ in the germline V gene. CDR3 length equals 14 residues.

The chain employs TRBV5-6 and TRBJ1-5; 11 bases agree with TRBD1. This CDR3 has 15 amino acids. With V trimmed by 2 bases and J by 5 bases, 3 bases remained unmatched. The germline gives CDR1 SGHDT, CDR2 YYEEEE. The CDR3 sequence: CASSFGQGADQPQHF. In DNA, the CDR3 is TGTGCCAGCAGCTTCGGACAGGGGGCGGATCAGCCCCAGCATTTT.

The chain has TRBV28 and TRBJ1-2, with a possible D match to TRBD1 (5 bases). Between the trimmed V and J ends, which lost 5 bases and 6 bases, there was a span of 28 bases. From germline, CDR1 is MDHEN and CDR2 SYDVKM. This CDR3 is 18 amino acids long. CDR3: CASSPPWGGAGYVDGYTF. Here the CDR3 DNA reads TGTGCCAGCAGTCCCCCGTGGGGCGGGGCGGGATATGTCGATGGCTACACCTTC.

The chain is built from TRBV28 and TRBJ2-7; possible D gene TRBD1, 6 bases. CDR3 size: 13 residues. V lost 6 bases and J lost 1, with 10 bases in between. From germline, CDR1 is MDHEN and CDR2 SYDVKM. DNA of the CDR3: TGTGCCAGCAGGGGGACAATTTCCTACGAGCAGTACTTC. It specifies CASRGTISYEQYF.

This sequence joins TRBV5-6 and TRBJ2-6; the match to TRBD1 covers 7 bases. This CDR3 region has 15 residues. The germline V gene has CDR1 SGHDT and CDR2 YYEEEE. J was trimmed by 4 bases and V by 4 bases; bases with no gene match: 5. The CDR3 region has the DNA TGTGCCAGCAGCCCGACAGGGTCCGGGGCCAACGTCCTGACTTTC. Protein sequence: CASSPTGSGANVLTF.

In this sample, this clone turned up once. This sequence joins TRBV5-7 and TRBJ2-1; 7 bases fit TRBD2. TRBV5-7 falls under the ORF class, with uncertain function. There are 17 residues in the CDR3. Germline trimming cut 0 bases from V and 1 base from J; bases unmatched to any gene: 7. Here the CDR3 DNA reads TGTGCCAGCAGCTTGGATAGGCGGGAGTTATCCTACAATGAGCAGTTCTTC. Protein product: CASSLDRRELSYNEQFF.

The chain uses TRBV2 and TRBJ2-1, with TRBD1 identical over 9 bases. CDR3 length: 11 amino acids. Germline V gene data show CDR1 as SNHLY and CDR2 as FYNNEI. Trimming removed 10 bases from V and 14 bases from J; junction bases left unmatched: 9. The CDR3: CATKQQGAKFF. In nucleotides, the CDR3 is TGTGCCACTAAACAACAGGGGGCAAAGTTCTTC.

V usage is TRBV5-1 and J usage is TRBJ2-5; 7 bases align to TRBD1. The CDR3 has 16 amino acids. The V segment lost 3 bases and the J segment 5 bases; nucleotides outside the gene matches: 13. Germline-derived CDR1 and CDR2 are SGHRS and YFSETQ. The CDR3 bases are TGCGCCAGCAGCTCGGGTGGGACAGCCTTTTACGAGACCCAGTACTTC. It codes for CASSSGGTAFYETQYF. Looking up the rest from reference TRBV5-1 and TRBJ2-5 gives the full variable domain: KAGVTQTPRYLIKTRGQQVTLSCSPISGHRSVSWYQQTPGQGLQFLFEYFSETQRNKGNFPGRFSGRQFSNSRSEMNVSTLELGDSALYLCASSSGGTAFYETQYFGPGTRLLVL.

This clone was counted between two and nine times. The rearrangement joins TRBV30 to TRBJ1-2; 9 bases are a match to TRBD1. J was trimmed by 4 bases and V by 1 base; bases with no gene match: 7. This CDR3 region has 15 residues. Per the germline V gene, CDR1 is GTSNPN and CDR2 is SVGIG (reference sequence). The CDR3 protein is CAWSGRTGDPYGYTF. As DNA, the CDR3 is TGTGCCTGGAGTGGACGGACAGGGGACCCCTATGGCTACACCTTC.